These 5 T cell receptor beta chains were sequenced from one sample in a study of T cells in Graves' hyperthyroidism and ophthalmopathy. TCR beta CDR3 regions were amplified from RNA. Carried out on the TCR CDR3, a first-round RT-PCR used the HTBI primer set. Using its own MiXCR run on the multiplex PCR reads, TCRdb lists one record per CDR3 protein. In the table there are approximately 400,000 distinct CDR3 sequences, under 20% of which are singletons. The sequenced sample was blood. All receptors come from a woman under 30 with Graves' hyperthyroidism.

This clonotype was counted many times. V usage is TRBV6-5 and J usage is TRBJ1-5, with 7 bases fitting TRBD1. Per germline, CDR1 MNHEY and CDR2 SVGAGI. The V gene end was trimmed by 5 bases and the J gene end by 6 bases; junction bases not matched to a gene: 16. The CDR3 is made up of 17 amino acids. CDR3 amino acids: CASSTDRARSHRQPQHF. Here the CDR3 DNA reads TGTGCCAGCAGTACAGACAGGGCCCGATCGCACCGTCAGCCCCAGCATTTT.

The CDR3 region has the DNA TGTGCCAGCAGTTACTCAGCCGAGCAGTACTTC. Translating gives CASSYSAEQYF. V is TRBV6-5 and J is TRBJ2-7; no clear D gene. Trimming pared 0 bases from V and 6 bases from J, leaving 3 bases between. Germline CDR1 reads MNHEY; CDR2 reads SVGAGI. The CDR3 has 11 amino acids.

This clonotype was seen only a few times. V gene TRBV7-3 combines with J gene TRBJ1-1; possible D gene TRBD1, 5 bases. This CDR3 is 13 amino acids long. V was clipped by 8 bases and J by 4 bases, with 14 bases between them. Germline V CDR1 and CDR2: SGHTA, FQGTGA. CDR3 in DNA: TGTGCCAGCGGGGCTTTAGGTGGCACTGAAGCTTTCTTT. It yields the protein CASGALGGTEAFF.

This clonotype has a count of ten or more. The chain combines TRBV19 with TRBJ1-5; no clear D gene. V was pared by 5 bases and J by 0 bases, with 5 bases between. This CDR3 is 13 amino acids long. Per the germline V gene, CDR1 is LNHDA and CDR2 is SQIVND (reference sequence). CDR3 loop: CASSANSNQPQHF. The CDR3 coding sequence is TGTGCCAGTAGTGCTAATAGCAATCAGCCCCAGCATTTT.

At least ten counts were recorded for this clonotype. This chain uses TRBV11-3 with TRBJ1-1; D call uncertain. V lost 1 base and J 4 bases, leaving 10 bases between the germline ends. The germline V gene has CDR1 SGHNT and CDR2 YENEEA. This CDR3 is 14 amino acids long. This CDR3 is CASSLARASTEAFF. The CDR3 DNA reads as TGTGCCAGCAGCTTAGCCCGTGCCTCCACTGAAGCTTTCTTT. Supplemented by reference TRBV11-3 and TRBJ1-1, the full variable domain reads EAGVVQSPRYKIIEKKQPVAFWCNPISGHNTLYWYLQNLGQGPELLIRYENEEAVDDSQLPKDRFSAERLKGVDSTLKIQPAELGDSAVYLCASSLARASTEAFFGQGTRLTVV.